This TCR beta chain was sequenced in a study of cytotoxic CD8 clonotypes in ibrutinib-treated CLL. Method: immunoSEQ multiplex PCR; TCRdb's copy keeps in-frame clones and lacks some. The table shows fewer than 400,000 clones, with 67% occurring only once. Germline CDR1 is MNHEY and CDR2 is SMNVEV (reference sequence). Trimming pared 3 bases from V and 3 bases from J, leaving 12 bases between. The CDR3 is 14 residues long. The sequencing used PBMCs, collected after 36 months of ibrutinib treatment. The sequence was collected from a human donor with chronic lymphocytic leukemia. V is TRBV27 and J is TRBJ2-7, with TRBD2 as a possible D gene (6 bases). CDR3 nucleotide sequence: TGTGCCAGCAGTTTTAGGGGAGGTAGCTACGAGCAGTACTTC. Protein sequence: CASSFRGGSYEQYF.